The 10 T cell receptor beta chains presented below share a single source sample, sequenced in a study of blood T cells in healthy people across ages. Primers used in a second PCR of roughly 6 to 12 cycles were a sample-barcoded 5' primer and a J-beta primer mix. TCRdb itself ran the 5' RACE reads through MiXCR, one entry per CDR3 protein. The sample yields roughly 1,500,000 distinct CDR3 sequences, about 35% seen once. The sequencing input was blood. The receptors shown here come from a young woman in good health.

In this sample, this clonotype turned up many times. This rearrangement joins TRBV29-1 to TRBJ2-5, with a possible D match to TRBD2 (6 bases). Germline V CDR1 and CDR2: SQVTM, ANQGSEA. This CDR3 contains 13 residues. V lost 6 bases to trimming and J lost 7 bases, with 18 bases between them. CDR3 region: CSVHTRLEGTQYF. CDR3 bases: TGCAGCGTCCATACTCGACTAGAAGGGACCCAGTACTTC.

The genes are TRBV6-5 and TRBJ1-5; TRBD1 matches 11 bases. CDR1 is MNHEY and CDR2 is SVGAGI in the germline V gene. Unmatched junction bases numbered 7, after V lost 6 bases and J lost 6 bases. The CDR3 runs to 15 residues. This CDR3 is CASSQGTGGLQPQHF. The CDR3 DNA reads as TGTGCCAGCAGCCAAGGGACAGGGGGACTTCAGCCCCAGCATTTT.

This clonotype was observed at least ten times. The chain has TRBV29-1 and TRBJ2-5; D perhaps matches TRBD1 (6 bases). The CDR3 runs 12 residues. Per germline, CDR1 SQVTM and CDR2 ANQGSEA. V was trimmed by 4 bases and J by 7 bases, leaving 13 bases between them. CDR3 loop: CSVASGDGTQYF. The CDR3 region has the DNA TGCAGCGTTGCATCAGGGGATGGGACCCAGTACTTC.

A note on this clonotype: A much larger clone differs by one base, so this may be a read error. The V call is TRBV20-1, the J call TRBJ2-7; D is tentatively TRBD1 or TRBD2 (5 bases each). Germline values: CDR1 DFQATT, CDR2 SNEGSKA (reference sequence). The CDR3 spans 14 residues. CDR3 nucleotides: TGCTGTGCTAGCCACCGTGGGGGTTCCTACGAGCAGTACTTC. It yields the protein CCASHRGGSYEQYF.

This chain uses TRBV6-5 with TRBJ2-3; 9 nucleotides match TRBD2. With 6 bases clipped from V and 1 base from J, the junction kept 5 bases outside the gene matches. The CDR3 covers 15 residues. CDR1 MNHEY and CDR2 SVGAGI come from the germline V gene. Here the CDR3 reads CASSRLAERTDTQYF. DNA for the CDR3: TGTGCCAGCAGCCGACTAGCGGAGCGCACAGATACGCAGTATTTT.

A few counts support this clonotype. The chain combines TRBV7-9 with TRBJ2-7; 8 bases agree with TRBD1. CDR3 length equals 15 residues. Looked up from germline, CDR1 is SEHNR and CDR2 is FQNEAQ (reference sequence). Germline trimming cut 0 bases from V and 5 bases from J; bases unmatched to any gene: 6. DNA for the CDR3: TGTGCCAGCAGCTTAGCGACAGGGGCCCCCGACGAGCAGTACTTC. As protein: CASSLATGAPDEQYF.

The rearrangement uses TRBV20-1 and TRBJ2-2; D is possibly TRBD1 (7 bases). Germline loops: CDR1 DFQATT, CDR2 SNEGSKA (reference sequence). This CDR3 spans 14 amino acids. Between the trimmed V and J ends, which lost 6 bases and 7 bases, there was a span of 18 bases. The DNA for the CDR3 is TGCAGTGCCCCCCACGCAGGGGGAGGCGGGGAGCTGTTTTTT. Translation: CSAPHAGGGGELFF.

Notes on this clonotype: A much more abundant neighbour one base away suggests this may be a read error. The chain joins TRBV4-1 to TRBJ2-1, with TRBD1 as a possible D gene (6 bases). CDR1 and CDR2 from the germline V gene are MGHRA and YSYEKL. The CDR3 is 15 residues long. V gave up 2 bases and J gave up 10 bases, with 18 bases separating them. CDR3 bases: TGCGCCAGCAGCCAACTTCAGGGACACCTCTACGAGCAGTTCTTC. Translated, it gives CASSQLQGHLYEQFF.

A few counts support this clonotype. This chain links TRBV27 with TRBJ2-3; 7 bases map to TRBD1. The CDR3 covers 15 residues. Germline CDR1 MNHEY, CDR2 SMNVEV (reference sequence). After removal of 6 bases from V and 3 bases from J, the junction contained 9 bases not matched to a gene. The CDR3 loop is CASRPTGLNTDTQYF. The CDR3 DNA reads as TGTGCCAGCAGACCGACAGGGTTGAATACAGATACGCAGTATTTT.

This chain joins TRBV19 and TRBJ2-7; 8 bases agree with TRBD1. The CDR3 runs 17 residues. Losses at the gene ends were 4 bases for V and 6 bases for J; bases not matched to a gene: 17. The germline CDR1 and CDR2 sequences are LNHDA and SQIVND (reference sequence). CDR3 bases: TGTGCCAGTAGTAGGAGGAAAGACGGGACAGGCGAGATCGAGCAGTACTTC. This translates into CASSRRKDGTGEIEQYF.